These 23 T cell receptor beta chains came from one sample sequenced in a study of T cell responses to AZD1222 COVID-19 vaccine. The repertoire was sequenced with immunoSEQ multiplex PCR; TCRdb's copy has only in-frame clones and lacks some. The sample yields some 180,000 clones, about nine tenths seen once. The sample in question was peripheral blood, obtained on day 0 of AZD1222 vaccination. Receptors originate from an adult in good health.

The CDR3 loop reads CASSYSWTSGGANTGELFF. The CDR3 region has the DNA TGTGCCAGCAGTTACTCGTGGACTAGCGGGGGGGCGAACACCGGGGAGCTGTTTTTT. This chain joins TRBV6-2 or TRBV6-3 and TRBJ2-2, with 15 bases identical to TRBD2. The CDR3 extends over 19 amino acids. Germline-derived CDR1 and CDR2 are MNHEY and SVGEGT. V dropped 0 bases and J dropped 0; count of bases not matched to a gene: 2.

CDR3: CSVDRVASDTQYF. CDR3 DNA sequence: TGCAGCGTTGACAGGGTCGCAAGTGATACGCAGTATTTT. The chain links TRBV29-1 to TRBJ2-3; the D gene is possibly TRBD1 (5 bases). This CDR3 spans 13 amino acids. Trimming stripped 3 bases from V and 6 bases from J, with 13 bases between. The V gene's germline CDR1 is SQVTM and CDR2 ANQGSEA.

For the CDR3, the DNA is TGTGCCAGCAGTTATTTGGGGACTAGCGGGAGCTTGAACTCCTACGAGCAGTACTTC. It encodes CASSYLGTSGSLNSYEQYF. The chain links TRBV6-2 or TRBV6-3 to TRBJ2-7, with TRBD2 matching 14 bases. This CDR3 is 19 amino acids long. The germline gives CDR1 MNHEY, CDR2 SVGEGT. V was clipped by 3 bases and J by 0 bases; unmatched bases: 10.

The chain links TRBV5-6 to TRBJ1-1; no clear D. Germline V lookup: CDR1 SGHDT, CDR2 YYEEEE. V lost 5 bases to trimming and J lost 3 bases, with 14 bases between them. This CDR3 is 14 amino acids long. The DNA for the CDR3 is TGTGCCAGCAGTGCCGGGGTGGTGCACACTGAAGCTTTCTTT. Protein: CASSAGVVHTEAFF.

The rearrangement links TRBV30 to TRBJ1-5, with 7 nucleotides matching TRBD1. CDR1 GTSNPN and CDR2 SVGIG come from the germline V gene (reference sequence). There are 15 residues in the CDR3. Trimming removed 3 bases from V and 4 bases from J; junction bases left unmatched: 9. The CDR3 loop reads CAWSRNGQVNQPQHF. CDR3 in DNA: TGTGCCTGGAGCCGAAACGGACAGGTGAATCAGCCCCAGCATTTT.

V is TRBV10-2 and J is TRBJ2-5, with D possibly TRBD1 on 6 matching bases. This CDR3 is built from 12 residues. Trimming cost V 10 bases and J 1 base, with 10 bases left between them. CDR1 WSHSY and CDR2 SAAADI come from the germline V gene. CDR3 sequence reads: CATGQTQETQYF. The CDR3 DNA follows: TGCGCCACAGGACAGACCCAAGAGACCCAGTACTTC.

The chain is built from TRBV29-1 and TRBJ2-1, with TRBD2 matching over 13 bases. The germline CDR1 and CDR2 sequences are SQVTM and ANQGSEA. This CDR3 has 13 residues. The V segment lost 5 bases and the J segment 9 bases; nucleotides outside the gene matches: 4. The CDR3 sequence: CSVLTSGRTEQFF. The CDR3 DNA reads as TGCAGCGTTTTGACTAGCGGGAGGACTGAGCAGTTCTTC.

This sequence joins TRBV27 and TRBJ2-7; 8 bases are shared with TRBD2. With 0 bases clipped from V and 2 bases from J, the junction kept 3 bases outside the gene matches. The CDR3 totals 15 residues. Germline values: CDR1 MNHEY, CDR2 SMNVEV (reference sequence). Here the CDR3 DNA reads TGTGCCAGCAGTTTATCAGCGGGAGCCCCCTACGAGCAGTACTTC. Its translation: CASSLSAGAPYEQYF.

The V and J genes are TRBV3-1 (or the pseudogene TRBV3-2) and TRBJ1-2; 9 bases map to TRBD1. The CDR3 contains 12 residues. Trimming at V came to 4 bases and at J to 7 bases, leaving 1 base not matched to a gene. The V gene's germline CDR1 is LGHDT and CDR2 YNNKEL (reference sequence). The CDR3 loop is CASSRTGVGYTF. In DNA, the CDR3 is TGTGCCAGCAGCCGGACAGGGGTTGGCTACACCTTC.

This chain joins TRBV4-1 and TRBJ1-4, with D perhaps matching TRBD1 (5 bases). Germline CDR1 MGHRA, CDR2 YSYEKL. Deletions cut 1 base from V and 5 bases from J, with 14 bases between. This CDR3 region has 16 residues. The CDR3 sequence is CASSQAPRGSNEKLFF. The CDR3 DNA sequence: TGCGCCAGCAGCCAAGCCCCACGGGGGTCGAATGAAAAACTGTTTTTT.

This chain connects TRBV11-2 to TRBJ2-3; 7 nucleotides line up with TRBD1. The germline V gene has CDR1 SGHAT and CDR2 FQNNGV. The CDR3 length is 14 residues. V lost 4 bases, J lost 1 base, and 2 bases stayed unmatched. CDR3 coding DNA: TGTGCCAGCAGCTCCGGACAGGGCACAGATACGCAGTATTTT. Translation: CASSSGQGTDTQYF.

The table lists this clone with a few counts. The CDR3 DNA reads TGTGCCAGCAGTCTCGACAGCCTCTATGGCTACACCTTC. This translates into CASSLDSLYGYTF. The V gene is TRBV6-5, the J gene TRBJ1-2; perhaps TRBD1 as D (5 bases). The CDR3 is 13 residues long. Germline V gives CDR1 MNHEY, CDR2 SVGAGI. V was clipped by 5 bases and J by 4 bases, with 11 bases between them.

The J gene is TRBJ1-5, the V gene TRBV5-6; TRBD1 is a possible D gene (6 bases). This CDR3 has 16 residues. Looked up from germline, CDR1 is SGHDT and CDR2 is YYEEEE. V lost 2 bases, J lost 2 bases, and 14 bases lay in between. The CDR3 here is CASSFRGARGNQPQHF. The CDR3, as DNA: TGTGCCAGCAGCTTTAGGGGGGCAAGAGGCAATCAGCCCCAGCATTTT.

The chain has TRBV3-1 (or the pseudogene TRBV3-2) and TRBJ1-6; D not certain. The CDR3 length is 15 residues. CDR1 and CDR2 from the germline V gene are LGHDT and YNNKEL (reference sequence). The ends were cut back, 3 bases at V and 7 bases at J, with 13 bases in the middle. In DNA form, the CDR3 reads TGTGCCAGCAGCCACCTAAGGCGGGGAAATTCACCCCTCCACTTT. Its translation is CASSHLRRGNSPLHF.

The J gene is TRBJ1-5, the V gene TRBV4-1; possible D gene TRBD1, 6 bases. Per germline, CDR1 MGHRA and CDR2 YSYEKL. The V end lost 0 bases, the J end lost 7 bases, and 19 bases lay between the germline ends. CDR3 length: 17 residues. The CDR3 DNA is TGCGCCAGCAGCCAAGAAATAGGTACAGGGATAGACCAGCCCCAGCATTTT. Translation: CASSQEIGTGIDQPQHF.

This clone was observed a handful of times. This sequence joins TRBV7-2 and TRBJ1-2; no reliable D call. The CDR3 is 16 amino acids. Germline loops: CDR1 SGHTA, CDR2 FQGNSA. Trimming cost V 1 base and J 4 bases, with 16 bases left between them. The CDR3 nucleotides are TGTGCCAGCAGCTTAGGCCTCATGAAGAGAGTCTATGGCTACACCTTC. Its translation: CASSLGLMKRVYGYTF.

V usage is TRBV6-5 and J usage is TRBJ1-5, with no clear D. V dropped 11 bases and J dropped 9 bases, with 23 bases sitting between them. Germline V lookup: CDR1 MNHEY, CDR2 SVGAGI. This CDR3 has 14 amino acids. In nucleotides, the CDR3 is TGTGCCGCCACCCAAGGGAGGGTTCTTTGGCCCCAGCATTTT. Amino acid sequence: CAATQGRVLWPQHF.

The chain uses TRBV13 and TRBJ2-1; 13 nucleotides match TRBD2. Trimming removed 5 bases from V and 4 bases from J; junction bases left unmatched: 11. The CDR3 runs 18 residues. Germline V lookup: CDR1 PRHDT, CDR2 FYEKMQ (reference sequence). CDR3 protein: CASSPTSGRALLYNEQFF. The CDR3 DNA reads as TGTGCCAGCAGCCCTACTAGCGGGAGGGCCCTCTTGTACAATGAGCAGTTCTTC. The full variable domain, completed using reference TRBV13 and TRBJ2-1, is AAGVIQSPRHLIKEKRETATLKCYPIPRHDTVYWYQQGPGQDPQFLISFYEKMQSDKGSIPDRFSAQQFSDYHSELNMSSLELGDSALYFCASSPTSGRALLYNEQFFGPGTRLTVL.

This chain joins TRBV19 and TRBJ1-2; the match to TRBD1 covers 9 bases. Germline loops: CDR1 LNHDA, CDR2 SQIVND (reference sequence). V trimming: 3 bases; J trimming: 4 bases; junction bases outside the gene matches: 3. The CDR3 contains 14 residues. This CDR3 reads CASSMGQGAYGYTF. The DNA for the CDR3 is TGTGCCAGTAGTATGGGACAGGGTGCCTATGGCTACACCTTC.

The chain joins TRBV19 to TRBJ2-3; D may correspond to TRBD1 or TRBD2 (6 bases each). The V gene lost 4 bases and the J gene lost 8 bases, with 16 bases spanning the gap. The germline CDR1 and CDR2 sequences are LNHDA and SQIVND (reference sequence). The CDR3 runs to 14 residues. This chain's CDR3 is CASSKNREVRTQYF. CDR3 sequence (DNA): TGTGCCAGTAGTAAAAACAGGGAGGTCCGTACGCAGTATTTT. Variable domain in full (rest from reference TRBV19 and TRBJ2-3): DGGITQSPKYLFRKEGQNVTLSCEQNLNHDAMYWYRQDPGQGLRLIYYSQIVNDFQKGDIAEGYSVSREKKESFPLTVTSAQKNPTAFYLCASSKNREVRTQYFGPGTRLTVL.

This clone came up once. V is TRBV2 and J is TRBJ1-1; D not certain. Per germline, CDR1 SNHLY and CDR2 FYNNEI. The germline V and J ends were trimmed by 7 bases and 1 base, with 10 bases remaining between them. The CDR3 has 13 residues. The CDR3 protein is CASNLEENTEAFF. The CDR3 DNA is TGTGCCAGCAATCTGGAGGAGAACACTGAAGCTTTCTTT.

The chain couples TRBV11-2 to TRBJ1-2; 8 bases align to TRBD1. The CDR3 runs 13 residues. V dropped 4 bases and J dropped 7; count of bases not matched to a gene: 5. Germline V gives CDR1 SGHAT, CDR2 FQNNGV. This CDR3 reads CASSSYTGGGYTF. In nucleotides, the CDR3 is TGTGCCAGCAGCTCGTACACAGGGGGTGGCTACACCTTC.

The chain is built from TRBV5-1 and TRBJ1-2; 8 nucleotides line up with TRBD1. Trimming removed 4 bases from V and 8 bases from J; junction bases left unmatched: 4. Germline V CDR1 and CDR2: SGHRS, YFSETQ. This CDR3 comprises 12 residues. This chain's CDR3 is CASSTQGDGYTF. CDR3 in DNA: TGCGCCAGCAGCACACAGGGGGACGGCTACACCTTC.